This T cell receptor beta chain is drawn from a study of cytomegalovirus exposure and HLA in healthy donors (dated by TCRdb to 2016 to 2017). With respect to the entire study: In an earlier analysis of 587 of the donors, less than 350 Gb of sequence data and 117 million unique TCR beta sequences from 150 million to 200 million T cells were reported. Approximately 300 gigabases of sequencing data and around 88 million unique TCR sequences made up an early release that covered 500 to 700 HLA-typed donors. Of the approximately 370 genotyped donors, 75% to 85% were placed in the genetic ancestry cluster associated with self-reported Caucasian donors. The study was designed to test whether signatures of past pathogen exposure could be identified by cataloging public T cell receptors. Using immunosequencing, the study profiled T cell repertoires from 640 or so subjects and related those repertoires to cytomegalovirus serostatus. Along with the approximately 700-subject first cohort, a separate validation cohort of over 90 different subjects was used. To predict cytomegalovirus infection status, the study brought together high-throughput TCR immunosequencing, statistical association of individual TCRs with disease status, and machine learning. In a later analysis, previously published TCR beta repertoires from 600 to 850 donors were re-analyzed and high-resolution HLA genotyping was added so that TCR occurrence patterns could be studied. Rather than drawing on any new phenotypic data, the later analysis identified candidate immune exposures from TCR beta sequences and the way those sequences occurred across donors. In an earlier analysis of more than 550 of the donors, high-throughput TCR beta sequencing was used to judge whether each TCR beta V gene segment behaved as functional or pseudogenic. Alongside the repertoire data, information on donor age, sex, ethnicity and CMV serostatus was compiled. A later genetic analysis took genome-wide SNP genotypes for about 65% of the 666 donors and used that subset as a discovery cohort. Every discovery cohort repertoire had been produced on one sequencing platform. Class I and class II HLA loci were covered by the typing at four-digit resolution. Typing coverage varied by locus: about 620-630 donors for A, B, C, DRB1 and DQB1; 522 for DQA1; some 610 for DPA1; around 490 for DPB1. A few DR-DQ haplotypes were handled as single units for association and clustering because linkage in the cohort was strong. Among some 410 genotyped donors of the cohort, an average of approximately 220,000 unique TCR beta nucleotide sequences was sequenced per donor, of which about 18% were non-productive. Beyond this particular receptor, the publication reports: Assigning TCR associations to individual alleles was difficult when HLA alleles, especially DR and DQ, strongly co-occurred. A cluster of highly shared sequence variants was judged likely to be a technical artifact of the sequencing pipeline. V-gene and J-gene trimming of TCR beta chains was associated with a missense DCLRE1C variant in a later genetic analysis, and the association was replicated in an independent cohort. Specific HLA alleles were associated with about 17,000 TCR beta sequences at a false discovery rate of 0.05 in a later analysis. This cohort had only TCR beta chains sequenced, and the lack of alpha or paired-chain data limited which features could be detected. In an earlier analysis of fewer than 700 of the donors, most TCR beta V segments appeared in productive rearrangements about 87% or about 30% of the time, broadly matching IMGT annotations. A later analysis found that HLA-associated TCR beta chains were more clonally expanded and had lower generation probabilities than equally common non-associated chains. Linkage disequilibrium might explain the correlated functional status among segregating V segments, but an unknown experimental factor could not be ruled out. In a later analysis, the rate of TCR association differed among HLA loci, with DRB1 alleles having the most associated TCRs and HLA-C alleles having the fewest. In both the original and validation cohorts, the classifier was reported to diagnose cytomegalovirus status with high specificity and sensitivity. A further reported finding was that TCR beta sequences accurately predicted the HLA-A and HLA-B alleles for most subjects in the first cohort. Several of the top co-occurrence clusters appeared to be linked to parvovirus B19, influenza, CMV and Epstein-Barr virus, according to a later analysis. The authors suggested that the approach could potentially be extended to other disease states and immunological phenotypes. The study listed approximately 160 TCR beta chains as associated with cytomegalovirus. The 87-base-pair reads could not distinguish some IMGT-functional V segments, including TRBV6-2 and TRBV6-3, so those segments were excluded. Most CMV-associated TCR beta chains appeared to be HLA-restricted in a later analysis, and the HLA associations seemed to be driven largely by CMV exposure. Compared with the approximately 670-donor mean, donors in an Asian-associated ancestry cluster had fewer N-insertions in productive TCRs, according to a later genetic analysis. The earlier analysis of about 600 of the donors excluded some 15 rarely observed V segments, including chromosome 9 orphons, because counts were too low. In vitro tests confirmed that a few of the cytomegalovirus-associated TCR beta chains recognize cytomegalovirus antigens. Most TCR sequences were observed very rarely across donors, whereas some public TCRs were present in many individuals. For the cohort, immune exposure information was limited to CMV serostatus. Presence/absence analyses assumed roughly uniform sequencing depth across donors, an assumption that may not hold. HLA typing was unavailable for some donors at each locus, so association tests used only the typed subset.

In total, about 650 healthy bone marrow donors made up the cohort. Cohort members were all nominally healthy when sampled, although unrecorded immune exposures were likely present. The donor was CMV seropositive and belonged to the group of more than 250 seropositive cohort members. Each donor provided a peripheral blood sample, and peripheral blood mononuclear cells were used for TCR beta sequencing. Genomic DNA extraction from the blood cell samples was performed with the Qiagen DNeasy Blood Extraction Kit. The germline V gene sets CDR1 to MGHRA and CDR2 to YSYEKL. V and J are truncated by 4 bases and 4 bases respectively, leaving an intervening sequence of 11 bases. From its cysteine to its phenylalanine, the CDR3 spans 14 amino acids. Left in the record is the CDR3 DNA by itself, 42 bases read in frame from the first base. Remarks on this clone: The specificity of this receptor is unknown.

Library generation was performed with the immunoSEQ multiplex PCR assay. For the multiplex PCR, a mixture combining 60 forward primers for TCR Vbeta segments and 13 reverse primers for TCR Jbeta segments was used. The CDR3 region of rearranged TCR beta genes was amplified from genomic DNA with a multiplex PCR assay. The Illumina HiSeq System was used to sequence the amplified TCR beta libraries as 87-base-pair reads. The study's own analysis went as follows. A later analysis tallied roughly 78 million unique TCR beta chains across the 660 or so repertoires, and approximately 12 million of those chains were shared by two or more donors. To remove PCR and sequencing errors, raw reads were error-corrected and collapsed into unique sequences using a nearest-neighbor algorithm that merged closely related sequences. CDR3 sequences were aligned to IMGT reference sequences to assign V, D and J gene segments. Each retained sequence needed at least a six-nucleotide match to both a V gene segment and a J gene segment. A rearrangement was called productive if the CDR3 had no stop codons and remained in frame with V and J, and every other rearrangement was called non-productive. CDR3 was defined by IMGT convention, running from the second conserved V-encoded cysteine to the conserved J-encoded phenylalanine. Sequences without an unambiguous match to a single V gene segment were excluded from the earlier analysis of approximately 600 of the donors. In an earlier analysis of several hundred of the donors, V segments were called functional above 56.7% productive rearrangements and were called segregating when the between-donor standard deviation exceeded 5%. To diagnose cytomegalovirus status from the catalog of TCR beta chain sequences, a statistical classification framework was built. V and J gene assignment, in a later analysis, came from comparing TCR nucleotide sequences with IMGT/GENE-DB human TR gene sequences. Using the TCRdist pipeline, a later analysis assigned CDR3 sequences along with most-parsimonious VDJ recombination scenarios. In a later analysis, every TCR beta chain was defined by the combination of its CDR3 amino acid sequence and its V-gene family, and reads without a unique V-gene family were dropped. To address suspected cross-contamination and a sequencing artifact, a later analysis removed approximately 590 highly shared, low-generation-probability nucleotide sequences. A later analysis calculated a clonal expansion index for each public chain from normalized within-repertoire ranks of inferred template counts. In a later analysis, generation probabilities were computed with a VDJ recombination model fitted to out-of-frame rearrangements, and the resulting probabilities were checked against IGoR. Hypergeometric tests were used in a later analysis to score TCR-TCR, TCR-HLA and TCR-CMV co-occurrence, with a repertoire-size bias correction applied to the TCR pairs. To estimate false discovery rates, a later analysis permuted the HLA or CMV assignments 20 times. In a later analysis, co-occurring TCRs were grouped using DBSCAN, with TCRdist sequence similarity added in when clustering inside HLA-allele-positive subsets. Repertoires with fewer than 30,000 or more than 120,000 public chains were left out of co-occurrence clustering, as were five repertoires with anomalous nucleotide sharing. Here the immuneACCESS table is served through TCRdb, limited to in-frame sequences with V and J called. Missing clones are a known gap in these copies; in checked studies unresolved V genes cover under half, and the rest lacks a known reason. The V and J calls and clone size are taken from that table; D and trimming were inferred from the DNA. This sample's records show under 90,000 clones. The biggest ten clones account for 6.5% to 9.5% of the sample.

This TCR derives from a female donor in good health and CMV-seropositive. The V and J genes are TRBV4-1 and TRBJ1-5; perhaps TRBD1 is the D gene, with 6 bases matching. The sequenced sample consisted of PBMCs. Here is the DNA: TGCGCCAGCAGCCGAACTACAGGGAATCAGCCCCAGCATTTT. This translates into CASSRTTGNQPQHF.